Listed here are 10 T cell receptor beta chains from one sample, sequenced in a study of T cell responses to AZD1222 COVID-19 vaccine. Generated by immunoSEQ multiplex PCR, the TCRdb table keeps only in-frame clones and is missing some. The sample holds about 120,000 clones, about 91% seen once. The source material was peripheral blood, sampled 28 days after the second AZD1222 dose. Receptors were obtained from an adult who received the AZD1222 COVID-19 vaccine.

J is TRBJ2-7 and V is TRBV5-1; TRBD2 aligns across 7 bases. V was pared by 3 bases and J by 5 bases, with 8 bases of the junction left unmatched. Germline CDR1 reads SGHRS; CDR2 reads YFSETQ. This CDR3 contains 14 residues. CDR3 sequence (DNA): TGCGCCAGCAGCTCAGGCTCCCTAGCGGACGAGCAGTACTTC. It codes for CASSSGSLADEQYF.

This chain joins TRBV6-5 and TRBJ1-1, with D possibly matching TRBD1 (6 bases). The CDR3 covers 14 residues. Trimming stripped 5 bases from V and 3 bases from J, with 13 bases between. Germline V CDR1 and CDR2: MNHEY, SVGAGI. The DNA of the CDR3 is TGTGCCAGCAGTCAGTCCTACAGGGACACTGAAGCTTTCTTT. This translates into CASSQSYRDTEAFF.

CDR3 loop: CASSYSRVTEQYF. In DNA, the CDR3 is TGTGCCAGCAGTTACTCAAGGGTCACCGAGCAGTACTTC. The J gene is TRBJ2-7, the V gene TRBV6-5; unclear D gene. Germline CDR1 reads MNHEY; CDR2 reads SVGAGI. V gave up 0 bases and J gave up 6 bases, with 9 bases separating them. There are 13 residues in the CDR3.

J is TRBJ1-5 and V is TRBV28; 7 bases line up with TRBD1. V lost 10 bases and J lost 0; bases outside the gene matches: 6. Looked up from germline, CDR1 is MDHEN and CDR2 is SYDVKM. This CDR3 is 14 amino acids long. The CDR3 bases are TGTGCCACCTCCGGGACAGCTAGCAATCAGCCCCAGCATTTT. Translation: CATSGTASNQPQHF.

The count of this clone is one. This chain connects TRBV2 to TRBJ2-7; tentatively, D is TRBD2 (5 bases). V dropped 7 bases and J dropped 4 bases, with 20 bases sitting between them. The germline CDR1 and CDR2 sequences are SNHLY and FYNNEI. This CDR3 has 15 amino acids. CDR3 region: CASKKIRDPRYEQYF. CDR3 DNA: TGTGCCAGCAAGAAGATCCGGGATCCTAGGTACGAGCAGTACTTC.

V usage is TRBV6-5 and J usage is TRBJ1-5, with a tentative D call TRBD1 (5 bases). The CDR3 length is 14 residues. The V and J ends lost 6 bases and 1 base respectively, with 10 bases between them. Germline CDR1 MNHEY, CDR2 SVGAGI. The CDR3 sequence: CASRLDRSNQPQHF. In nucleotides, the CDR3 is TGTGCCAGCAGACTCGACAGAAGCAATCAGCCCCAGCATTTT.

This chain links TRBV6-2 or TRBV6-3 with TRBJ2-1; D possibly corresponds to TRBD1 (5 bases). The CDR3 runs 11 residues. Germline assignment: CDR1 MNHEY and CDR2 SVGEGT. V lost 2 bases, J lost 9 bases, and 5 bases lay in between. CDR3 residues: CASSYRGEQFF. The CDR3 nucleotides are TGTGCCAGCAGTTACAGGGGTGAGCAGTTCTTC.

This chain joins TRBV5-1 and TRBJ1-2; maybe TRBD1 (6 bases). Trimming took off 0 bases at V and 4 bases at J, with 13 bases between the two ends. Germline CDR1 reads SGHRS; CDR2 reads YFSETQ. The length of the CDR3 is 15 residues. The CDR3: CASSLGGSGVYGYTF. CDR3 nucleotide sequence: TGCGCCAGCAGCTTGGGGGGCTCAGGGGTCTATGGCTACACCTTC.

The rearrangement links TRBV11-2 to TRBJ2-5; 7 nucleotides line up with TRBD1. Trimming took 5 bases from V and 5 from J; bases not matched to a gene: 8. There are 14 residues in the CDR3. The V gene's germline CDR1 is SGHAT and CDR2 FQNNGV. The CDR3, as DNA: TGTGCCAGCAGCCACAGGGGATTGGAGGAGACCCAGTACTTC. Encoded protein: CASSHRGLEETQYF.

In its sample, this clone was seen once. The J gene is TRBJ1-4, the V gene TRBV4-1; a possible D gene is TRBD1 (5 bases). V was pared by 3 bases and J by 2 bases, with 10 bases between. This CDR3 is built from 15 residues. In germline, CDR1 is MGHRA, CDR2 YSYEKL. CDR3 DNA sequence: TGCGCCAGCAGCCACCTGCCAGGGACTAATGAAAAACTGTTTTTT. Translating gives CASSHLPGTNEKLFF.